What follows is one T cell receptor (beta chain) and its context. Single viable CD3+CD4+CD8-CD45RO+ cells were sorted as the memory CD4+ T cells. CD4+ T cells were isolated by positive magnetic selection. The CDR3 has 18 amino acids. Trimming stripped 2 bases from V and 5 bases from J, with 22 bases between. Looked up from germline, CDR1 is MDHEN and CDR2 is SYDVKM. Authors' analysis steps: After removing out-of-frame reads, 2 million to 2.5 million distinct TCRbeta sequences remained. This table comes from immunoSEQ multiplex PCR, and its TCRdb copy is limited to in-frame clones, with some not included. Clonal size and the V and J genes are those of that table, whereas D and trimming came from the DNA. The sample has around 45,000 clones; 76% are singletons. The sample comes from a study of memory CD4+ T cells and cytomegalovirus serostatus. Background on the study: Of the healthy Belgian adults, 9 were CMV seropositive and 24 seronegative.

This chain links TRBV28 with TRBJ1-5, with D perhaps TRBD1 (5 bases). The TCR originated in an adult in good health and CMV-seronegative. The specimen sequenced was memory CD4+ T cells from blood. The CDR3 DNA reads as TGTGCCAGCAGTTTAGTAAGGGTTTGGCGCACAGGTTATCAGCCCCAGCATTTT. Its translation: CASSLVRVWRTGYQPQHF.